This T cell receptor beta chain was recovered during a study of beta chain features in type 1 diabetes (dated 2018 in TCRdb). For the wider study: No differences in mean age, gender distribution, total cell number or subset yield were found between patients and healthy donors. In the study, recently diagnosed type 1 diabetes patients and matched healthy donors were compared on the TCRB repertoires of their sorted circulating CD4+ T cell subsets. A total of some 100,000,000 sorted cells were examined across all samples, and a strong correlation was observed between cell number per subset and RNA yield. Regulatory and stem cell-like memory subsets were isolated from only 8 patients and roughly 8 healthy donors, whereas naive and central memory subsets came from all 28 donors.

Paper-wide results and their limitations: Because cDNA was sequenced instead of genomic DNA, activated cells with high expression could be over-represented, although the groups did not differ in activation or CD3 levels. Only small numbers of individuals were included in the HLA sub-analyses, which left unresolved whether HLA type had any influence on TCRB rearrangement. PCR might favor shorter templates, but patient and control samples were amplified and corrected together, so any skew would affect both groups equally. Type 1 diabetes patients showed a moderate but significant shortening of TCRB CDR3 length in all four CD4+ subsets. The naive, central memory and regulatory TCRB repertoires appeared to resemble one another more closely among patients than among healthy donors. Fewer insertions and more nucleotide deletions at VDJ recombination sites were observed in patients with type 1 diabetes, implying thymic rearrangement abnormalities.

This clone was seen a few times. Its specific antigen is unknown. Base qualities were left out, and no much larger clone turns up one base away. The entire amount of isolated RNA was reverse transcribed using the High Capacity cDNA Reverse Transcription Kit, so the sequenced TCRB transcripts were expressed ones. Deep immunoSEQ sequencing was applied to naive, central memory and regulatory T cell samples, giving an average of roughly 3.5 million total reads per sample. Sorted cells were lysed in RLT buffer, and RNA was extracted using DNase-treated RNeasy Micro or Mini kits according to cell number. To prevent cross-contamination, each cell subset was processed individually, whereas patient and healthy donor samples were processed jointly. The immunoSEQ multiplex PCR was used to amplify TCRB sequences from cDNA, yielding 87-bp fragments that span the CDR3 region. Amplicons were sequenced on the Illumina HiSeq platform. From the authors' description of their analysis: Synthetic template baselines were used to correct PCR bias computationally, reads within Hamming distance 2 were collapsed together, and singletons that could not be merged were discarded. Reads were aligned against IMGT so that V, D and J genes, CDR3 length and insertions or deletions at six rearrangement sites could be assigned. Within each subset, clonotype counts were normalized to the number of sorted cells before true diversity and Gini coefficients were calculated with the tcR R package. Repertoire sharing was quantified using the overlap coefficient calculated on TCRB nucleotide sequences. As a proxy for the pre-selection repertoire, out-of-frame TCRB sequences from naive cells were analyzed. TCRdb took over this immuneACCESS table, retaining in-frame rearrangements with V and J assigned. Such tables are incomplete; in checked studies, under half of the missing clones stem from an unresolved V gene, and the remainder is unexplained. Clone size and V and J calls were adopted from that table, with D and trimming inferred from the DNA. The sample table records a few hundred thousand clones; roughly 9.6% of these occur just once. The ten largest clones take up 0.015% to 0.02% of the sample.

Each donor gave one peripheral blood draw, roughly 0.12 L on average, collected into heparinised tubes. Naive, central memory, regulatory and stem cell-like memory CD4+ T cells were sorted on a BD FACSAria II using a panel including CD45RO, CCR7, CD25, CD127, CD95 and CD27. Every sorted population had a purity above 95%. PBMCs were separated immediately by Lymphoprep density gradient centrifugation and were stained directly, without being cultured. So that batch effects would be minimized, each experiment stained and sorted samples in pairs, pairing one healthy donor with one patient. The sequence came from a woman aged 25 to 39 in good health. What was sequenced was naive CD4+ T cells from blood. The cell subset or site label, as the study defines it: true naive CD4+ T cells.

CDR3 reads: CATDAGNTIYF. In nucleotide form, the sequence is TGTGCCACAGATGCTGGAAACACCATATATTTT. The chain is encoded by TRBV6-6 joined to TRBJ1-3, with an unclear D gene assignment. Including cysteine and phenylalanine, the CDR3 has 11 amino acids. Solely the CDR3 DNA is kept, with 33 bases framed from the first base. V is cut by 10 bases and J by 2 bases, and the space between the germline ends is 6 bases. CDR1 and CDR2 are read off the germline V gene (reference sequence) as MNHNY and SVGAGI.